The rows below give T cell receptor beta chains drawn from one sample of a study of T cell changes during pregnancy in multiple sclerosis. TCRdb's copy holds only in-frame clones and misses some; the assay was immunoSEQ multiplex PCR. The sample lists 65,000 to 85,000 clones; roughly 92% were seen once. The material sequenced was peripheral blood, taken in the second trimester of pregnancy. The source of these receptors is a female donor with multiple sclerosis, enrolled in a pregnancy study. Each CDR3 is given with its conserved first and last residue. A D gene is named only where the DNA matches it firmly. Clone size appears in some rows only: once, few, many, or a class for an expanded clone.

TRBD1 . TRBJ2-3 TRBV2 TGTGCCAGCAGTGGACAGGGCGATACGCAGTATTTT CASSGQGDTQYF
TRBD1 . TRBJ2-3 TRBV7-9 TGTGCCAGCAGCTTCTTGGGACAGTCCATTGTTGATACGCAGTATTTT CASSFLGQSIVDTQYF
. . TRBJ2-7 TRBV5-4 TGTGCCAGCAGCTGGGGCAGGAACTACGAGCAGTACTTC CASSWGRNYEQYF
TRBD2 . TRBJ2-7 TRBV10-2 TGCGCCAGCAAGCTCAGCGGGAACTCCTACGAGCAGTACTTC CASKLSGNSYEQYF
TRBD1 once TRBJ1-2 TRBV27 TGTGCCAGCGTATCCGGGACAGGGTATGGCTACACCTTC CASVSGTGYGYTF
TRBD1 . TRBJ1-1 TRBV19 TGTGCCAGTAGTATAGATCGCAGACAGGGGAACACTGAAGCTTTCTTT CASSIDRRQGNTEAFF
TRBD1 . TRBJ2-5 TRBV19 TGTGCCAGTAGCCAACCCGACAGGGGGCTGACACAGACCCAGTACTTC CASSQPDRGLTQTQYF
TRBD2 . TRBJ2-3 TRBV19 TGTGCCAGTAGTATGGCCACAAGCGGGGGGCTAGCAGATACGCAGTATTTT CASSMATSGGLADTQYF
TRBD1 . TRBJ2-1 TRBV19 TGTGCCAGTAGTAGGGACAGCTATGAGCAGTTCTTC CASSRDSYEQFF
. . TRBJ2-7 TRBV6-5 TGTGCCAGCAGCCGGACAGTACCGGCCTACGAGCAGTACTTC CASSRTVPAYEQYF
. . TRBJ2-7 TRBV2 TGTGCCAGCAGTGAGGGGCCCTCCTACGAGCAGTACTTC CASSEGPSYEQYF
TRBD1 . TRBJ2-3 TRBV7-9 TGTGCCAGCAGCTTAGTCTTCGGACAGGGGGACCCAGATACGCAGTATTTT CASSLVFGQGDPDTQYF
. . TRBJ1-1 TRBV6-1 TGTGCCAGCAGTGAAGTAGGGGGCACTGAAGCTTTCTTT CASSEVGGTEAFF
. . TRBJ1-1 TRBV6-5 TGTGCCAGCAGTCAAGGGGCCCGTTCTTACACTGAAGCTTTCTTT CASSQGARSYTEAFF
TRBD1 . TRBJ1-2 TRBV18 TGTGCCAGCTCACCCTCGACAGGGGGTACGATAAGGGATGGCTACACCTTC CASSPSTGGTIRDGYTF
. . TRBJ2-7 TRBV2 TGTGCCGGACGCGGACAGTCGAGTAAGTACGAGCAGTACTTC CAGRGQSSKYEQYF
. . TRBJ2-2 TRBV19 TGTGCCAGTAGTACCCACTTGAACACCGGGGAGCTGTTTTTT CASSTHLNTGELFF
. . TRBJ2-7 TRBV5-5 TGTGCCAGCAACCCCCCGCTACGCAGGAGGGGTCACGAGCAGTACTTC CASNPPLRRRGHEQYF
TRBD1 . TRBJ1-2 TRBV6-1 TGTGCCGGACAGGGCGCTAACTATGGCTACACCTTC CAGQGANYGYTF
TRBD2 . TRBJ2-5 TRBV4-2 TGTGCCAGCAGCCCGAAGCGGGGGACCCAAGAGACCCAGTACTTC CASSPKRGTQETQYF
TRBD2 . TRBJ2-3 TRBV30 TGTGCCTGGAGTGTAGCGGGAGGGGGCACAGATACGCAGTATTTT CAWSVAGGGTDTQYF
TRBD1 . TRBJ1-2 TRBV4-2 TGTGCCAGCAGCAACCCAGGGGGCGGTGGCTACACCTTC CASSNPGGGGYTF
TRBD1 . TRBJ1-1 TRBV18 TGTGCCAGCTCTATGGGACAGATTCTTGAAGCTTTCTTT CASSMGQILEAFF
. . TRBJ2-7 TRBV7-9 TGTGCCAGCAGCTTGGGTCCAGGGATCGGAGAGCAGTACTTC CASSLGPGIGEQYF